The rows below give T cell receptor beta chains drawn from one sample of a study of blood T cell repertoires in COVID-19. Sequenced by immunoSEQ multiplex PCR; TCRdb stores in-frame clones only, minus some. Of about 200,000 clones in the sample, about 86% were seen once. Sequenced material: PBMCs or T cells enriched from blood (not recorded which). The origin of the receptors is a man aged 35-49 years who had recovered from COVID-19. CDR3s include the opening cysteine and the closing phenylalanine or tryptophan.

TRBJ1-1	TRBV6-5	CASSYTIQGDTEAFF
TRBJ2-1	TRBV7-9	CASSPGGGEQFF
-	TRBV12-3/TRBV12-4	CASTSGILLEQYF
TRBJ1-1	TRBV20-1	CSASQGRSEAFF
TRBJ2-3	TRBV5-1	CASSLGVDSTDTQYF
TRBJ1-1	TRBV10-3	CAIRAWGQGSGITEAFF
TRBJ1-1	TRBV5-1	CASSLGDTEGVPEAFF
TRBJ2-7	TRBV5-5	CASSFTGGSEQYF
TRBJ2-5	TRBV14	CASSPNQGARETQYF
TRBJ1-6	TRBV9	CASSVGGENGNSPLHF
TRBJ1-1	TRBV28	CASSTTGWNTEAFF
TRBJ2-1	TRBV27	CASSSIAGGYNEQFF
TRBJ2-2	TRBV6-5	CASDRGDTGELFF
TRBJ2-1	TRBV9	CASSVNLADYGSYNEQFF